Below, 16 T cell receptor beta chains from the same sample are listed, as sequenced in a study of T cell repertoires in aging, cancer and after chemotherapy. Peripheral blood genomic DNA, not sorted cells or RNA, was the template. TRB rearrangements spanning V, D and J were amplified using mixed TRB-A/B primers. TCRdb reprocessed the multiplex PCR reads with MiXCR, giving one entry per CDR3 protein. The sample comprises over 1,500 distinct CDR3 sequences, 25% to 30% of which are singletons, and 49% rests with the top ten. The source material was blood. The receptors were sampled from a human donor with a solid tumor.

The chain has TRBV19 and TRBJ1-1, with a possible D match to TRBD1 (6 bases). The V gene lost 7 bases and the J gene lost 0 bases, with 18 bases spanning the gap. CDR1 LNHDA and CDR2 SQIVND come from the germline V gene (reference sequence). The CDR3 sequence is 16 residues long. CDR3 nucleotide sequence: TGTGCCAGTAATAAAAAGGCCGGGACATTGAACACTGAAGCTTTCTTT. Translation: CASNKKAGTLNTEAFF.

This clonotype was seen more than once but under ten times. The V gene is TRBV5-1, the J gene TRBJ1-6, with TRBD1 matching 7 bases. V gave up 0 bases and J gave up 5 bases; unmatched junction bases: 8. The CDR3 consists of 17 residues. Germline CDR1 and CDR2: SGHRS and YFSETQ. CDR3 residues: CASSLGPGQADNSPLHF. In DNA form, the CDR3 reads TGCGCCAGCAGCTTGGGGCCCGGACAGGCTGATAATTCACCCCTCCACTTT.

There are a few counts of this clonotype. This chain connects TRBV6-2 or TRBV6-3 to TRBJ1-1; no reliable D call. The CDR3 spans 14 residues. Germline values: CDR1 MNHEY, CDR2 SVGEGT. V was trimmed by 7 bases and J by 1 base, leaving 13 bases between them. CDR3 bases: TGTGCCAGCAACCAATTCCCTCAGAACACTGAAGCTTTCTTT. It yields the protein CASNQFPQNTEAFF.

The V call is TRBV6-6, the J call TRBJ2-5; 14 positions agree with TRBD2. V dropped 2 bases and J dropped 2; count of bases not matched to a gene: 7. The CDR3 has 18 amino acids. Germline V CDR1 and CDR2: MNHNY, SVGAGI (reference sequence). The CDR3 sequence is CASSYATSGGASQETQYF. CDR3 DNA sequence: TGTGCCAGCAGTTACGCGACTAGCGGGGGGGCCAGTCAAGAGACCCAGTACTTC.

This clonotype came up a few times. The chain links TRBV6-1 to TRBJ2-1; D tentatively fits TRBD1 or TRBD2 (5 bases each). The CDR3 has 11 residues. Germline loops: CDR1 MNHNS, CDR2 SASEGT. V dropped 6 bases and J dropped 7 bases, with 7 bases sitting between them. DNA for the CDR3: TGTGCCAGCAGGGGGGAAAATGAGCAGTTCTTC. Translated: CASRGENEQFF.

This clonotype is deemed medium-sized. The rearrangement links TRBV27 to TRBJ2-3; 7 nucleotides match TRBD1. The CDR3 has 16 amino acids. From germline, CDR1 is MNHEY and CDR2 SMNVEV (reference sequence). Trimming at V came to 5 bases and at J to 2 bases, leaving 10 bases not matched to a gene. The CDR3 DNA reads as TGTGCCAGCAGTACCAGGGGACAGACCTACACAGATACGCAGTATTTT. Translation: CASSTRGQTYTDTQYF.

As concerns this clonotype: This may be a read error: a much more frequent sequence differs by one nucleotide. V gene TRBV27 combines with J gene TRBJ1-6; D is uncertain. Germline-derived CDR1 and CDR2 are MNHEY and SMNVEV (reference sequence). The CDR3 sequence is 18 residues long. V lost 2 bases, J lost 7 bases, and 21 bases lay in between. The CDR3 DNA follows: TGTGCCAGCAGTTTAGCCCAGCCGGCGACCCGTGAAAATTCACCCCTCCACTTT. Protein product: CASSLAQPATRENSPLHF.

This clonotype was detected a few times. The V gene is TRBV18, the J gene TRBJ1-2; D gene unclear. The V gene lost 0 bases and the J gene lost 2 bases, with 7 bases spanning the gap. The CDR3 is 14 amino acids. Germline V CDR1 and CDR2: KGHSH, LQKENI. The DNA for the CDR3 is TGTGCCAGCTCACCACCGAGAGGGAACTATGGCTACACCTTC. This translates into CASSPPRGNYGYTF.

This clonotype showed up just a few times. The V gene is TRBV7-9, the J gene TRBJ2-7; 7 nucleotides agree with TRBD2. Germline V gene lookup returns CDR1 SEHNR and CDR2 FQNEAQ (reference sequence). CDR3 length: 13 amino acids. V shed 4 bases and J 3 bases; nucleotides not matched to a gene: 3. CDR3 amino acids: CASSWASGYEQYF. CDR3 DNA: TGTGCCAGCAGCTGGGCTAGCGGCTACGAGCAGTACTTC.

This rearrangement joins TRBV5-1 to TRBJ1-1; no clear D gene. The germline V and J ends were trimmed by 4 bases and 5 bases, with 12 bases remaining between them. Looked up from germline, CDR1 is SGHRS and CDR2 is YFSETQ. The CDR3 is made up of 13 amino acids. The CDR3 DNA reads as TGCGCCAGCAGCCTTTCTCTAGGGACTGAAGCTTTCTTT. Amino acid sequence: CASSLSLGTEAFF.

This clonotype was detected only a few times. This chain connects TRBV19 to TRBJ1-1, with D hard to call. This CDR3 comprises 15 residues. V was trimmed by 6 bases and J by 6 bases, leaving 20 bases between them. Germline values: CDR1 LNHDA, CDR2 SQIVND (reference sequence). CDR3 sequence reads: CASSVARGGRAEAFF. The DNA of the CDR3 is TGTGCCAGTAGCGTCGCCCGGGGAGGGCGAGCTGAAGCTTTCTTT.

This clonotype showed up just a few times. CDR3 nucleotides: TGTGCCAGCAGATCCGGGACAGGGACAGATACGCAGTATTTT. Protein sequence: CASRSGTGTDTQYF. V usage is TRBV6-6 and J usage is TRBJ2-3; 9 bases agree with TRBD1. Germline CDR1 and CDR2: MNHNY and SVGAGI (reference sequence). V lost 6 bases to trimming and J lost 3 bases; unmatched junction nucleotides: 4. The CDR3 consists of 14 residues.

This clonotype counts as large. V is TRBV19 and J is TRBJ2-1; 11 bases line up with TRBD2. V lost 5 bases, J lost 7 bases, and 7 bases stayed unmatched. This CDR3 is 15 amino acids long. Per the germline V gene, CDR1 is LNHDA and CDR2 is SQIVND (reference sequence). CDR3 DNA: TGTGCCAGTAGTCATATAGCGGGAGGGAGGAATGAGCAGTTCTTC. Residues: CASSHIAGGRNEQFF.

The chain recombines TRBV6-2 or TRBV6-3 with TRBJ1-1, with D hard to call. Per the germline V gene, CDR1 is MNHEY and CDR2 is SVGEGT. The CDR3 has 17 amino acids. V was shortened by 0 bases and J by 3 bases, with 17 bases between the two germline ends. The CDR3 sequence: CASSYSEGSGRDTEAFF. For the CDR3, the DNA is TGTGCCAGCAGTTACTCAGAAGGATCGGGTCGCGACACTGAAGCTTTCTTT.

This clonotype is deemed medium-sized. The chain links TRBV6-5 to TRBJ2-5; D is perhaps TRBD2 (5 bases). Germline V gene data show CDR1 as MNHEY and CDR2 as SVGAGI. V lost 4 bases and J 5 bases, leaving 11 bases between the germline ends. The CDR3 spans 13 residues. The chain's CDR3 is CASSLNSVETQYF. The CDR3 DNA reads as TGTGCCAGCAGTTTAAATAGCGTCGAGACCCAGTACTTC.

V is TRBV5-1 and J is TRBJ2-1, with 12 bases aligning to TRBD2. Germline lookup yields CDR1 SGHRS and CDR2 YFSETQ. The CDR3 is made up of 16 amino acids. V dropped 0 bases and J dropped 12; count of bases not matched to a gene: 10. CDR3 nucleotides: TGCGCCAGCAGCTTGGGAGTGACTAGCGGGAGTCCGTCGCAGTTCTTC. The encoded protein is CASSLGVTSGSPSQFF.